This is a list of T cell receptor beta chains from one sample in a study of OX40 agonist ivuxolimab in advanced cancers. TCRdb's table, derived via immunoSEQ multiplex PCR, lists solely in-frame clones and lacks some. In the table there are 55,000 to 65,000 clones, 86% of which are singletons. The sample in question was CD4+ or CD8+ T cells sorted from blood, obtained in a trial of the OX40 agonist ivuxolimab. The receptor set was obtained from an adult with an advanced solid tumor such as melanoma, head and neck, liver or kidney cancer. Each CDR3 is given with its conserved first and last residue. D genes are given only for firm matches. Size is stated for part of the rows, as once, few or many counts, or as a class when the clone is expanded.

J | size | V | D | DNA | CDR3
TRBJ1-1 | - | TRBV15 | - | TGTGCCACCAGCAGAGAGGGGGCCCAGAACACTGAAGCTTTCTTT | CATSREGAQNTEAFF
TRBJ1-2 | - | TRBV18 | TRBD1 | TGTGCCAGCTCAGGTACCGGGACAGGGGGATCCGGCTATGGCTACACCTTC | CASSGTGTGGSGYGYTF
TRBJ1-5 | - | TRBV30 | - | TGTGCCTGGAGTACACAGTTCAATCAGCCCCAGCATTTT | CAWSTQFNQPQHF
TRBJ1-2 | - | TRBV5-1 | - | TGCGCCAGCAGCTTGGACAGCTTCTATGGCTACACCTTC | CASSLDSFYGYTF
TRBJ1-6 | - | TRBV15 | - | TGTGCCACCAGTGGGGACACAGGGAGTTCACCCCTCCACTTT | CATSGDTGSSPLHF
TRBJ1-5 | - | TRBV5-6 | - | TGTGCCAGCAGCTTGGGTCGATGGCAGCCCCAGCATTTT | CASSLGRWQPQHF
TRBJ2-3 | - | TRBV5-6 | - | TGTGCCAGCAGCGGGTGGGCCGATCGACTAGATACGCAGTATTTT | CASSGWADRLDTQYF
TRBJ2-1 | - | TRBV7-9 | TRBD1 | TGTGCCAGCAGCTTACCAGGGGGCAGATACAATGAGCAGTTCTTC | CASSLPGGRYNEQFF
TRBJ2-1 | few | TRBV19 | TRBD1 | TGTGCCAGTAGCACCCTGGGGACAGGGGGTCCCGTCTCCTACAATGAGCAGTTCTTC | CASSTLGTGGPVSYNEQFF
TRBJ2-3 | - | TRBV19 | - | TGTGCCAGTAGTATAGATCGGGGGGATACGCAGTATTTT | CASSIDRGDTQYF
TRBJ1-5 | - | TRBV11-2 | - | TGTGCCAGCCATGATAGGGGTTTTCAGCCCCAGCATTTT | CASHDRGFQPQHF
TRBJ2-5 | once | TRBV7-7 | - | TGTGCTAGCAGCTTAGCAGGGACACCGGGGGAGACCCAGTACTTC | CASSLAGTPGETQYF
TRBJ2-2 | - | TRBV7-7 | - | TGTGCCAGCAGCGTAGGGGAAGGAACCGGGGAGCTGTTTTTT | CASSVGEGTGELFF
TRBJ2-1 | - | TRBV27 | - | TGTGCCAGCAGTTTTAGGGCGGGGAACTACAATGAGCAGTTCTTC | CASSFRAGNYNEQFF
TRBJ1-1 | - | TRBV11-2 | - | TGTGCCAGCAGCCGCAGGAGGGGCACTGAAGCTTTCTTT | CASSRRRGTEAFF
TRBJ2-1 | once | TRBV5-1 | TRBD2 | TGCGCCAGCAGCTTGCCACCGCAATTAGCGGGGGTGTCCTACAATGAGCAGTTCTTC | CASSLPPQLAGVSYNEQFF
TRBJ2-1 | - | TRBV5-4 | - | TGTGCCAGCAGCTTGGGGCAGGCCTACAATGAGCAGTTCTTC | CASSLGQAYNEQFF
TRBJ2-1 | once | TRBV19 | TRBD2 | TGTGCCAGTATGAAGCGGGGGGGCCGGTCCTACAATGAGCAGTTCTTC | CASMKRGGRSYNEQFF
TRBJ2-1 | - | TRBV2 | TRBD2 | TGTGCCAGCAGTGGAGGGACTAGGTGGGTTAATGAGCAGTTCTTC | CASSGGTRWVNEQFF
TRBJ1-1 | - | TRBV7-9 | - | TGTGCCAGCAGCCGCTCGGGGGGGAACACTGAAGCTTTCTTT | CASSRSGGNTEAFF
TRBJ1-5 | - | TRBV18 | - | TGTGCCAGCTCACCGGGACGGGACTATCAGCCCCAGCATTTT | CASSPGRDYQPQHF
TRBJ2-6 | - | TRBV4-1 | TRBD1 | TGCGCCAGCAGCCAATCTGGGACAGCCATCTCTGGGGCCAACGTCCTGACTTTC | CASSQSGTAISGANVLTF
TRBJ1-2 | - | TRBV5-1 | - | TGCGCCAGCAGCCTACCACAGGGAGGCTATGGCTACACCTTC | CASSLPQGGYGYTF
TRBJ2-3 | - | TRBV11-2 | - | TGTGCCAGCAGCTTAAACGCAGATACGCAGTATTTT | CASSLNADTQYF
TRBJ2-2 | - | TRBV7-9 | - | TGTGCCAGCCGGGGGTGGAACACCGGGGAGCTGTTTTTT | CASRGWNTGELFF
TRBJ1-4 | once | TRBV18 | TRBD1 | TGTGCCAGCTCACCCTCAGGGGGCACTTATGAAAAACTGTTTTTT | CASSPSGGTYEKLFF
TRBJ1-2 | once | TRBV4-1 | - | TGCGCCAGCAGCCAACTACCCGGGACACTTAACTATGGCTACACCTTC | CASSQLPGTLNYGYTF
TRBJ2-7 | - | TRBV5-1 | - | TGCGCCAGCAGCTTGATTGACAGCTCCTACGAGCAGTACTTC | CASSLIDSSYEQYF
TRBJ2-3 | - | TRBV18 | - | TGTGCCAGCTCACCGGGGCAGGGACTCCCCACAGATACGCAGTATTTT | CASSPGQGLPTDTQYF
TRBJ2-4 | - | TRBV5-5 | TRBD2 | TGTGCCAGCAGCGCAGCGGGGAGACACTTTATAACAGCCAAAAACATTCAGTACTTC | CASSAAGRHFITAKNIQYF
TRBJ2-7 | once | TRBV18 | - | TGTGCCAGCTCACCACTTCAGGGTAATACCTACGAGCAGTACTTC | CASSPLQGNTYEQYF
TRBJ2-7 | - | TRBV9 | TRBD1 | TGTGCCAGCAGCGCCGGGGACAGGGTTAGAGAGCAGTACTTC | CASSAGDRVREQYF
TRBJ1-2 | - | TRBV5-8 | - | TGTGCCAGCAGCTTGGTAGCAGGGTCCTATGGCTACACCTTC | CASSLVAGSYGYTF
TRBJ1-6 | - | TRBV5-1 | - | TGCGCCAGCAGCTTGGAGGTGACAGCTCTATCTAATTCACCCCTCCACTTT | CASSLEVTALSNSPLHF
TRBJ2-2 | - | TRBV7-2 | - | TGTGCCAGCAGCTTAGTTGGCAGGGCTGGCACCGGGGAGCTGTTTTTT | CASSLVGRAGTGELFF
TRBJ2-7 | once | TRBV2 | - | TGTGCCAGCAGTGAAGTACCGATGGACGAGCAGTACTTC | CASSEVPMDEQYF
TRBJ2-3 | - | TRBV27 | TRBD2 | TGTGCCAGCAGTCCCACTTCACTAGCGGGGGCAGTAGATACGCAGTATTTT | CASSPTSLAGAVDTQYF
TRBJ2-7 | - | TRBV7-2 | - | TGTGCCAGCAGCTTAGCGGCGGGGCCCTACGAGCAGTACTTC | CASSLAAGPYEQYF
TRBJ2-5 | - | TRBV10-3 | TRBD2 | TGTGCCATCAGTGAGCGGGAGGGGAACCAAGAGACCCAGTACTTC | CAISEREGNQETQYF
TRBJ2-7 | - | TRBV19 | TRBD2 | TGTGCCAGTAGCCCAGCGGGACTCCGGGAGCAGTACTTC | CASSPAGLREQYF
TRBJ2-2 | - | TRBV6-1 | TRBD1 | TGTGCCAGCAGTGATCCAGGGGGCGCGGGCACCGGGGAGCTGTTTTTT | CASSDPGGAGTGELFF
TRBJ1-1 | once | TRBV5-1 | - | TGCGCCAGCAGCTTGGCCTCAGTGAACACTGAAGCTTTCTTT | CASSLASVNTEAFF
TRBJ1-1 | - | TRBV7-2 | - | TGTGCCAGCAGCTTAGCACAGGGTATGAACACTGAAGCTTTCTTT | CASSLAQGMNTEAFF
TRBJ2-4 | few | TRBV7-9 | TRBD2 | TGTGCCAGCAGCTTAGCGGGGGGGAACATTCAGTACTTC | CASSLAGGNIQYF
TRBJ1-3 | - | TRBV27 | - | TGTGCCAGCCGGGGAGATGGAAACACCATATATTTT | CASRGDGNTIYF
TRBJ1-3 | - | TRBV2 | - | TGTGCCAGCAGTGATTTAGCTTACTCTGGAAACACCATATATTTT | CASSDLAYSGNTIYF
TRBJ2-3 | - | TRBV7-3 | - | TGTGCCAGCAGCTTAACCCCAGCCACGGTTGATACGCAGTATTTT | CASSLTPATVDTQYF
TRBJ2-3 | - | TRBV6-1 | TRBD1 | TGTGCCAGCGTGCCGATGACAGGGATGAGGGATACGCAGTATTTT | CASVPMTGMRDTQYF
TRBJ1-4 | - | TRBV6-1 | - | TGTGCCAGCAGTGAATGGTCGGCAACTAATGAAAAACTGTTTTTT | CASSEWSATNEKLFF
TRBJ1-4 | once | TRBV19 | - | TGTGCCAGTAGTATTTTGAGATCCTTTAATGAAAAACTGTTTTTT | CASSILRSFNEKLFF
TRBJ1-6 | - | TRBV5-1 | - | TGCGCCAGCAGCTTGCGGGGGGACAATTCACCCCTCCACTTT | CASSLRGDNSPLHF
TRBJ2-5 | - | TRBV2 | TRBD2 | TGTGCCAGCAGTGCGGAGCGGGGGCCTCAAGAGACCCAGTACTTC | CASSAERGPQETQYF
TRBJ1-6 | - | TRBV6-1 | TRBD1 | TGTGCCAGCAGCGGGGACAGACACTATAATTCACCCCTCCACTTT | CASSGDRHYNSPLHF
TRBJ1-1 | - | TRBV6-1 | - | TGTGCCAGCAGTGAAAGGTCAGGGGCGACCACTGAAGCTTTCTTT | CASSERSGATTEAFF
TRBJ1-2 | - | TRBV29-1 | - | TGCAGCGTTGACCTCCCCGCAGCTAGATATGGCTACACCTTC | CSVDLPAARYGYTF
TRBJ1-4 | - | TRBV6-5 | - | TGTGCCACACCTCCCAGAGTAGAAAAACTGTTTTTT | CATPPRVEKLFF
TRBJ2-7 | - | TRBV28 | - | TGTGCCAGCAGCCCACTTATCATCGAGCAGTACTTC | CASSPLIIEQYF